This T cell receptor beta chain was documented in a study of shared clonotypes between healthy human individuals. Study-wide findings and caveats: Among the subsets, naive ones generally showed larger estimated richness than memory ones. Sequencing depth was a factor that was expected to affect clonotype sharing among donors.

Germline V CDR1 and CDR2: LNHDA, SQIVND (reference sequence). Trimming cost V 5 bases and J 10 bases; bases outside gene matches: 11. The CDR3 runs to 15 residues. The authors loaded about 200 ng DNA, about 30,000 T cell genomes, into sorted-subset replicate PCRs. Libraries were prepared by immunoSEQ multiplex PCR; TCRdb keeps only in-frame clonotypes and omits some of them. The sample carries more than 2,000,000 clones, approximately 90% recorded once. With respect to this clone: The target antigen is unknown.

Donation came from healthy HIV-negative adults that had no recent acute infections or vaccinations. V and J are TRBV19 and TRBJ2-7, with TRBD2 matching 13 bases. The sample taken for sequencing was naive CD4+ T cells sorted from blood. Stated subset: CD45RA+ positively selected. This receptor was taken from a man younger than 35 in good health. Written as DNA, the CDR3 is TGTGCCAGTAGTTCGCTTGGACTAGCGGGAGAGGAACAGTACTTC. The encoded protein is CASSSLGLAGEEQYF. The full variable domain, in which reference TRBV19 and TRBJ2-7 provide the parts outside the CDR3, is DGGITQSPKYLFRKEGQNVTLSCEQNLNHDAMYWYRQDPGQGLRLIYYSQIVNDFQKGDIAEGYSVSREKKESFPLTVTSAQKNPTAFYLCASSSLGLAGEEQYFGPGTRLTVT.